This is a list of T cell receptor beta chains from one sample in a study of graft-versus-host responses after intestinal transplantation. These TCRs' antigens remain unknown. Assay: immunoSEQ multiplex PCR; the TCRdb copy retains only in-frame clones and omits some. The sample holds tens of thousands of clones, 90% to 95% seen once. The material was unstimulated CD8+ T cells sorted from spleen or lymph node cells, obtained before transplant. Receptors were obtained from a human donor who was the organ donor for an intestinal transplant. Both conserved end residues are part of each CDR3. A D gene is named only where the DNA matches it firmly. Size is stated for part of the rows, as once, few or many counts, or as a class when the clone is expanded.

V	size	D	J	DNA	CDR3
TRBV19	-	-	TRBJ1-4	TGTGCCAGTAGTATAACTAATGAAAAACTGTTTTTT	CASSITNEKLFF
TRBV27	-	-	TRBJ2-2	TGTGCCAGCAGTCCCATTGACACCGGGGAGCTGTTTTTT	CASSPIDTGELFF
TRBV27	-	TRBD1	TRBJ1-4	TGTGCCAGCAGTCAAGGGACAGGGGACGATGAAAAACTGTTTTTT	CASSQGTGDDEKLFF
TRBV15	-	-	TRBJ2-3	TGTGCCACCAGCAGACCTAGGACAGCTAGCACAGATACGCAGTATTTT	CATSRPRTASTDTQYF
TRBV27	once	-	TRBJ1-4	TGTGCCAGCAAGACCGGAAATGAAAAACTGTTTTTT	CASKTGNEKLFF
TRBV4-3	-	TRBD1	TRBJ2-2	TGCGCCAGCAGCCCTGCGGCAGGGGGTTACACCGGGGAGCTGTTTTTT	CASSPAAGGYTGELFF
TRBV19	-	-	TRBJ1-3	TGTGCCAGTAGTAGAGGGATCTCTCCCATAGGGAGGAGTTCTGGAAACACCATATATTTT	CASSRGISPIGRSSGNTIYF
TRBV7-9	-	TRBD2	TRBJ2-1	TGTGCCAGCAGCTTAGGACTAGCGGGGGGAAATGAGCAGTTCTTC	CASSLGLAGGNEQFF
TRBV5-4	-	-	TRBJ2-7	TGTGCCAGCAGTTCCACCTACGAGCAGTACTTC	CASSSTYEQYF
TRBV30	-	-	TRBJ1-2	TGTGCCTGGAAGGGAGGGGCACCCTATGGCTACACCTTC	CAWKGGAPYGYTF
TRBV6-1	-	-	TRBJ2-2	TGTGCCAGCAGTGGGACAATGGTGGGCACCGGGGAGCTGTTTTTT	CASSGTMVGTGELFF
TRBV19	-	TRBD1	TRBJ2-6	TGTGCCAGTAGCATGACAGGGGGTCTGATCTTCTCTGGGGCCAACGTCCTGACTTTC	CASSMTGGLIFSGANVLTF
TRBV19	-	-	TRBJ1-1	TGTGCCAGTAGTATAGATCCAGCTATGAACACTGAAGCTTTCTTT	CASSIDPAMNTEAFF
TRBV4-2	-	-	TRBJ1-1	TGTGCCAGCAGCCCAGCACAGACGGTGAACACTGAAGCTTTCTTT	CASSPAQTVNTEAFF
TRBV6-6	-	-	TRBJ1-1	TGTGCCAGCAGTTACCCGGTGGAGGGGCGGACTTTCTTT	CASSYPVEGRTFF
TRBV9	-	TRBD2	TRBJ2-5	TGTGCCAGCAGCGGGGGACTAAGCCTTGCAGAGACCCAGTACTTC	CASSGGLSLAETQYF
TRBV6-1	-	TRBD1	TRBJ2-1	TGTGCCAGCAGTGAAGGGAAGGACAGGTATATAAATGAGCAGTTCTTC	CASSEGKDRYINEQFF
TRBV4-2	-	-	TRBJ1-4	TGTGCCAGCAGGCCACGAACGAGAGGGGACTCTAATGAAAAACTGTTTTTT	CASRPRTRGDSNEKLFF
TRBV5-4	-	-	TRBJ1-1	TGTGCCAGCAGCTTGGCCGGCAGGGGAAGGACTGAAGCTTTCTTT	CASSLAGRGRTEAFF
TRBV13	-	TRBD2	TRBJ2-7	TGTGCCAGCAGCAATAGCGGGGGGGCCCTTTACGAGCAGTACTTC	CASSNSGGALYEQYF
TRBV7-7	-	-	TRBJ2-3	TGTGCTAGCAGCTTAGTAGAGGTTGATACGCAGTATTTT	CASSLVEVDTQYF
TRBV27	few	-	TRBJ1-5	TGTGCCAGCAGTTTTGGGAATCAGCCCCAGCATTTT	CASSFGNQPQHF
TRBV15	once	TRBD2	TRBJ2-7	TGTGCCACCAGGCCCCCGGGGGGTGAGCAGTACTTC	CATRPPGGEQYF
TRBV11-3	-	TRBD1	TRBJ1-6	TGTGCCAGCAGCACGCGTATACAGGGGACGTTTAATTCACCCCTCCACTTT	CASSTRIQGTFNSPLHF
TRBV6-1	-	TRBD1	TRBJ2-3	TGTGCCAGCAGTGAAGCCCCGGGACAGCCCACAGATACGCAGTATTTT	CASSEAPGQPTDTQYF
TRBV19	once	TRBD2	TRBJ2-1	TGTGCCAGTAGTATAGGAGCGGGGGGGCCTTACAATGAGCAGTTCTTC	CASSIGAGGPYNEQFF
TRBV7-9	-	-	TRBJ1-2	TGTGCCAGCAGCTTATCTGGGATCTATGGCTACACCTTC	CASSLSGIYGYTF
TRBV5-8	-	-	TRBJ1-5	TGTGCCAGCAGCTTTTCTCCCGGGGGAGGGCCCCAGCATTTT	CASSFSPGGGPQHF
TRBV7-3	-	-	TRBJ2-6	TGTGCCAGCAGCTTAGGCCCAGGACAGCAGAAGGGGGCCAACGTCCTGACTTTC	CASSLGPGQQKGANVLTF
TRBV27	-	-	TRBJ2-3	TGTGCCAGCAGCCTAAAGAGCACAGATACGCAGTATTTT	CASSLKSTDTQYF
TRBV10-3	-	-	TRBJ1-2	TGTGCCACCCAAGAAGATGGCTACACCTTC	CATQEDGYTF
TRBV25-1	once	-	TRBJ1-1	TGTGCCAGCAGTGAATCCACGTTGGAAGCTTTCTTT	CASSESTLEAFF
TRBV27	few	-	TRBJ1-6	TGTGCCAGCAGTCCTGCCCTCAGTGTGAATGGATCACCCCTCCACTTT	CASSPALSVNGSPLHF
TRBV5-1	-	TRBD1	TRBJ2-2	TGCGCCAGCAGCTGGGGACAGGGGGACACCGGGGAGCTGTTTTTT	CASSWGQGDTGELFF
TRBV15	-	TRBD1	TRBJ1-2	TGTGCCACCAGCAGAGCGGAGACAGGGGGAGGTGGCTACACCTTC	CATSRAETGGGGYTF
TRBV5-5	once	-	TRBJ1-6	TGTGCCAGCAGCCCCGGGGCATCCCATTCACCCCTCCACTTT	CASSPGASHSPLHF
TRBV28	-	TRBD2	TRBJ2-7	TGTGCCAGCAGACCTGGGACTAGCGGGGGGGAGTCCTACGAGCAGTACTTC	CASRPGTSGGESYEQYF
TRBV7-9	-	-	TRBJ2-3	TGTGCCAGCAGCTTGAACAGGGACGTCGGCACAGATACGCAGTATTTT	CASSLNRDVGTDTQYF
TRBV9	-	-	TRBJ1-1	TGTGCCAGCAGCGAGGTAGGGAAGACACGGGGCACTGAAGCTTTCTTT	CASSEVGKTRGTEAFF
TRBV4-2	-	-	TRBJ1-1	TGTGCCAGCAGCCGACCGACAAGTCCGTCCGAAGCTTTCTTT	CASSRPTSPSEAFF
TRBV19	-	-	TRBJ1-1	TGTGCCAGCAACGATGGGAGCACTGAAGCTTTCTTT	CASNDGSTEAFF
TRBV28	-	-	TRBJ1-5	TGTGCCAGCAGATTATCGGAGGGACGAGGCGGCAATCAGCCCCAGCATTTT	CASRLSEGRGGNQPQHF
TRBV13	-	-	TRBJ2-2	TGTGCCAGCAGAGGCAGTATGAACACCGGGGAGCTGTTTTTT	CASRGSMNTGELFF
TRBV25-1	-	-	TRBJ2-2	TGTGCCAGCAGTGATGCCGGGGAGCTGTTTTTT	CASSDAGELFF
TRBV7-9	-	-	TRBJ2-3	TGTGCCAGCATCCCCGAGGGACGGTTAACAGATACGCAGTATTTT	CASIPEGRLTDTQYF
TRBV6-1	-	TRBD1	TRBJ1-2	TGTGCCAGCAGTGAGACCGTGACAGGGAGCTATGGCTACACCTTC	CASSETVTGSYGYTF
TRBV11-2	-	-	TRBJ2-3	TGTGCCAGCAGCTTGTTCTCTAGTCTCACAGATACGCAGTATTTT	CASSLFSSLTDTQYF